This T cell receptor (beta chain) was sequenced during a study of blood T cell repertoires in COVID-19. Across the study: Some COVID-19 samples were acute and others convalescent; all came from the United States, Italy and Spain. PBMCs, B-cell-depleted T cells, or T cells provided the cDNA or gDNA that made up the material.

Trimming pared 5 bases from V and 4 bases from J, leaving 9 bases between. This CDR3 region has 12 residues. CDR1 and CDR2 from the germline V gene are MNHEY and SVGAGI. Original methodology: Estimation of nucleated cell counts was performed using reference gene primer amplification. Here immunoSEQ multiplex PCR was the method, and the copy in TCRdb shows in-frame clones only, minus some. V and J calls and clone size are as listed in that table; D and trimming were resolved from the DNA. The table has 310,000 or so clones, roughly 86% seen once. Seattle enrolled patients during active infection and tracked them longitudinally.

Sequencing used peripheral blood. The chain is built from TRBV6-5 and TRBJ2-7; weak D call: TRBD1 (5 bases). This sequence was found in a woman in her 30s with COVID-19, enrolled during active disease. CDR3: CASSTDSYEQYF. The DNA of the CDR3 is TGTGCCAGCAGTACCGACAGTTACGAGCAGTACTTC.